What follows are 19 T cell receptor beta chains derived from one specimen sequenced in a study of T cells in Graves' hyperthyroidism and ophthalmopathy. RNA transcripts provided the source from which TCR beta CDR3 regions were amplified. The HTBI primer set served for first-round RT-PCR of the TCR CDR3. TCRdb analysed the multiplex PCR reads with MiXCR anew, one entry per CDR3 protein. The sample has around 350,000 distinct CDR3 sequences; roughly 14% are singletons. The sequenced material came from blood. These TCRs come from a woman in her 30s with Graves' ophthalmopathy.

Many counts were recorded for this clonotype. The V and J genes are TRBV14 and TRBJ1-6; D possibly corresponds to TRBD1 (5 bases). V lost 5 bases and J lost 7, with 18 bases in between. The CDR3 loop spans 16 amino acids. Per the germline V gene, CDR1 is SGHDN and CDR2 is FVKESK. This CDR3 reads CASSNNFPGLNSPLHF. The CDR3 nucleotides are TGTGCCAGCAGCAACAATTTCCCGGGACTCAATTCACCCCTCCACTTT.

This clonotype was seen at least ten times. CDR3 nucleotides: TGTGCCAGCAGTTTAGAGGGGACAGGGGGCAATGAGCAGTTCTTC. Its protein product is CASSLEGTGGNEQFF. The chain recombines TRBV12-3 or TRBV12-4 with TRBJ2-1; TRBD1 matches at 11 bases. The CDR3 runs 15 residues. Losses at the gene ends were 1 base for V and 6 bases for J; bases not matched to a gene: 2.

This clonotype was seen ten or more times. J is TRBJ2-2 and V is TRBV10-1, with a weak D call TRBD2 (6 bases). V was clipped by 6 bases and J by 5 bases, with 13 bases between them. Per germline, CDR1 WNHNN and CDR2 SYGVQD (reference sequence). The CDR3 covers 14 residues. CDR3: CASSPAGRTGELFF. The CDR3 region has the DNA TGCGCCAGCAGCCCGGCAGGGAGGACCGGGGAGCTGTTTTTT.

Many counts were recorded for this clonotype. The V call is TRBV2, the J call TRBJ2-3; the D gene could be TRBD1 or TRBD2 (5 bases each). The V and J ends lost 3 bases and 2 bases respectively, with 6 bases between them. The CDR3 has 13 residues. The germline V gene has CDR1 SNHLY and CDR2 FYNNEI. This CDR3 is CASSEGTTDTQYF. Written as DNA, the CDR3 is TGTGCCAGCAGTGAGGGGACCACAGATACGCAGTATTTT.

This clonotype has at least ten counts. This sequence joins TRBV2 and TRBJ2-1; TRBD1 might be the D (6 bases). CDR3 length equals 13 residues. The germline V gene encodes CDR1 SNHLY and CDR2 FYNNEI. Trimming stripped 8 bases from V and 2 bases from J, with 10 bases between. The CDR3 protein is CASPGVTYNEQFF. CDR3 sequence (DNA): TGTGCCAGCCCAGGGGTTACCTACAATGAGCAGTTCTTC.

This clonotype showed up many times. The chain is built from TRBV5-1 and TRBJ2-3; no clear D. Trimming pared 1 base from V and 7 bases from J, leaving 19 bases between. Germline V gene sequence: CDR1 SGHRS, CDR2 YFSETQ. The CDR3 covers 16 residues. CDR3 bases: TGCGCCAGCAGCTTGATGGTGGCTCAGTATGGGAATACGCAGTATTTT. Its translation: CASSLMVAQYGNTQYF.

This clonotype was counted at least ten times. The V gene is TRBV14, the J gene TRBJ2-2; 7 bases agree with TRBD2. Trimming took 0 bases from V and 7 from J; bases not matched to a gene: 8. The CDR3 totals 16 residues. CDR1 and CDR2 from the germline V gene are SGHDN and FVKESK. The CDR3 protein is CASSQDWGGPIGELFF. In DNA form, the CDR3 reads TGTGCCAGCAGCCAAGATTGGGGAGGGCCCATCGGGGAGCTGTTTTTT. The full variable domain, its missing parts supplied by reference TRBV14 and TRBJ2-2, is EAGVTQFPSHSVIEKGQTVTLRCDPISGHDNLYWYRRVMGKEIKFLLHFVKESKQDESGMPNNRFLAERTGGTYSTLKVQPAELEDSGVYFCASSQDWGGPIGELFFGEGSRLTVL.

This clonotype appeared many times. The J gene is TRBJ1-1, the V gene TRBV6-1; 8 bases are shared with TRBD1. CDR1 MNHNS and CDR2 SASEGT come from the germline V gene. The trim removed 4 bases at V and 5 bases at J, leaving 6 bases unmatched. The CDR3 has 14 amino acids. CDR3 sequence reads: CASSARQGKTEAFF. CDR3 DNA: TGTGCCAGCAGTGCTCGACAGGGGAAGACTGAAGCTTTCTTT.

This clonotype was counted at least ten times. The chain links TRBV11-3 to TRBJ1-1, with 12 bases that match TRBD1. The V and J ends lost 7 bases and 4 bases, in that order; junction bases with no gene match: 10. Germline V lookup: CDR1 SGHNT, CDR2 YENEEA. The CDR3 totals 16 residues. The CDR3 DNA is TGTGCCAGCACCTCCGGGACAGGGGGCTCGAGCACTGAAGCTTTCTTT. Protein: CASTSGTGGSSTEAFF. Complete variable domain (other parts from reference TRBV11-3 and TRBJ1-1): EAGVVQSPRYKIIEKKQPVAFWCNPISGHNTLYWYLQNLGQGPELLIRYENEEAVDDSQLPKDRFSAERLKGVDSTLKIQPAELGDSAVYLCASTSGTGGSSTEAFFGQGTRLTVV.

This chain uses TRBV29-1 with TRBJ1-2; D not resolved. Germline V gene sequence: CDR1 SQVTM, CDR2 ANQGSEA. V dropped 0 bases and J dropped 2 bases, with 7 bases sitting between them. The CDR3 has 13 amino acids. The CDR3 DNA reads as TGCAGCGTTGAAGATCAAGGAAACTATGGCTACACCTTC. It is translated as CSVEDQGNYGYTF. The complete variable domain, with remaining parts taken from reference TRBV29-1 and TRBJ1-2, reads SAVISQKPSRDICQRGTSLTIQCQVDSQVTMMFWYRQQPGQSLTLIATANQGSEATYESGFVIDKFPISRPNLTFSTLTVSNMSPEDSSIYLCSVEDQGNYGYTFGSGTRLTVV.

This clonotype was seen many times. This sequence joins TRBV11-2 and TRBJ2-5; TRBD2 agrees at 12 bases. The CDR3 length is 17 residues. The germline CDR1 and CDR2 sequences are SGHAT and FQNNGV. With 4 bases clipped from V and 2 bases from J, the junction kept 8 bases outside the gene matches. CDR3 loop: CASSSIPGLAGQETQYF. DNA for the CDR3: TGTGCCAGCAGCTCGATACCGGGACTAGCGGGTCAAGAGACCCAGTACTTC. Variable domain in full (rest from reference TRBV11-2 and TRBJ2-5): EAGVAQSPRYKIIEKRQSVAFWCNPISGHATLYWYQQILGQGPKLLIQFQNNGVVDDSQLPKDRFSAERLKGVDSTLKIQPAKLEDSAVYLCASSSIPGLAGQETQYFGPGTRLLVL.

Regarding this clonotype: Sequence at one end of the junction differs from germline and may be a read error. CDR3 bases: TGTGCCAGCAGCCCGGACAGGGAACAACCTCTAGGTGAAAAACCGTTTTTT. The encoded protein is CASSPDREQPLGEKPFF. The genes are TRBV9 and TRBJ1-4, with TRBD1 matching over 8 bases. The CDR3 extends over 17 amino acids. Germline CDR1 is SGDLS and CDR2 is YYNGEE. The full variable domain, with the rest looked up from reference TRBV9 and TRBJ1-4, is DSGVTQTPKHLITATGQRVTLRCSPRSGDLSVYWYQQSLDQGLQFLIQYYNGEERAKGNILERFSAQQFPDLHSELNLSSLELGDSALYFCASSPDREQPLGEKPFFGSGTQLSVL.

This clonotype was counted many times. CDR3 nucleotides: TGCAGTGCTAGAGATCATGGGGGGCTGAACTATGGCTACACCTTC. Protein sequence: CSARDHGGLNYGYTF. V and J are TRBV20-1 and TRBJ1-2, with a tentative D call TRBD1 (6 bases). This CDR3 region has 15 residues. Germline-derived CDR1 and CDR2 are DFQATT and SNEGSKA (reference sequence). V lost 0 bases, J lost 2 bases, and 13 bases lay in between.

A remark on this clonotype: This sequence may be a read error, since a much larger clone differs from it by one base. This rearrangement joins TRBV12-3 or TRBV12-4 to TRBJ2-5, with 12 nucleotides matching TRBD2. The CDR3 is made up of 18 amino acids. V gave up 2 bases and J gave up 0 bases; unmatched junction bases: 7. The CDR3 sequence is CASSLTLAGGTYQETQYF. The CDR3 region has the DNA TGTGCCAGCAGTTTAACCCTAGCGGGGGGGACGTACCAAGAGACCCAGTACTTC.

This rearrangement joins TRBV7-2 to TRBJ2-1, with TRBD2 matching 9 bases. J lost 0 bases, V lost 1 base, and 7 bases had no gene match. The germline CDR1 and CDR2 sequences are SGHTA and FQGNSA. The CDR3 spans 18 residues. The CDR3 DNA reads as TGTGCCAGCAGCTTAGTAGCGGGGGAGCCGAACTCCTACAATGAGCAGTTCTTC. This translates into CASSLVAGEPNSYNEQFF. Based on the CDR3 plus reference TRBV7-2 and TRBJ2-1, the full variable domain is GAGVSQSPSNKVTEKGKDVELRCDPISGHTALYWYRQSLGQGLEFLIYFQGNSAPDKSGLPSDRFSAERTGGSVSTLTIQRTQQEDSAVYLCASSLVAGEPNSYNEQFFGPGTRLTVL.

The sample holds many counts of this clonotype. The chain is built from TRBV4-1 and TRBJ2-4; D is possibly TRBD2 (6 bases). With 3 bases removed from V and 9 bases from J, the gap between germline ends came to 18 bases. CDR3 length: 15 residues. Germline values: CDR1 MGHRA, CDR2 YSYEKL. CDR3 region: CASSQVLASQTIQYF. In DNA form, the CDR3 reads TGCGCCAGCAGCCAGGTACTAGCATCTCAGACCATTCAGTACTTC.

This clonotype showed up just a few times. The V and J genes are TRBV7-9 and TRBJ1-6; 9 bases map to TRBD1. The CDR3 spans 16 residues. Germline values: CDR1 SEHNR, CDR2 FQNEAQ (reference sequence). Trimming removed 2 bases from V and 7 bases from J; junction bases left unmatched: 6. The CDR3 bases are TGTGCCAGCAGCTTATCCGGACAGGGGATGAATTCACCCCTCCACTTT. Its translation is CASSLSGQGMNSPLHF.

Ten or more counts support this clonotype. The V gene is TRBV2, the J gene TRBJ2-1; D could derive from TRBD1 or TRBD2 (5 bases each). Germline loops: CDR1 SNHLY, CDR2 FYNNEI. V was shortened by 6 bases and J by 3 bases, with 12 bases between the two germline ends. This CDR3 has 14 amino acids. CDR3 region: CASSPGRIYNEQFF. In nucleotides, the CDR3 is TGTGCCAGCAGCCCGGGACGGATCTACAATGAGCAGTTCTTC.

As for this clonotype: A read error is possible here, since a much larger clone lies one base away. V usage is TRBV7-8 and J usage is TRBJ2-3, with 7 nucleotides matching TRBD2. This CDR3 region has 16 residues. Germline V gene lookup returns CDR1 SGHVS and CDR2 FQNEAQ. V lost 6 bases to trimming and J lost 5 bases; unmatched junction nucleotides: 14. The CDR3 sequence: CASSELIGGGLDTQYF. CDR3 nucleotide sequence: TGTGCCAGCAGTGAATTAATTGGCGGGGGTCTAGATACGCAGTATTTT.